This T cell receptor (beta chain) was documented in a study of cytomegalovirus exposure and HLA in healthy donors. The validation cohort, a group of 90 to 150 subjects, included the donors and was separate from the approximately 670-subject first cohort. Generated by immunoSEQ multiplex PCR, the TCRdb table keeps only in-frame clones and is missing some. The table includes about 73,000 clones, approximately 90% detected once. Study-level findings and limits: Reports described diagnosis of cytomegalovirus status by the classifier as highly specific and sensitive. While the bulk of TCR sequences proved rare, some public TCRs turned up in many donors. Some TCR beta chains (roughly 150 of them) were listed as cytomegalovirus-associated.

From germline, CDR1 is SNHLY and CDR2 FYNNEI. Trimming took off 5 bases at V and 2 bases at J, with 12 bases between the two ends. The CDR3 spans 14 residues. Details on this clone: The antigen remains unidentified.

The rearrangement uses TRBV2 and TRBJ1-1, with D hard to call. The receptor was isolated from a woman aged 18-29 years in good health and CMV-seropositive. Sequencing was carried out using PBMCs. The CDR3 sequence is CASSKTEINTEAFF. As DNA, the CDR3 is TGTGCCAGCAGTAAAACAGAAATTAACACTGAAGCTTTCTTT.